Sequencing of this T cell receptor beta chain was carried out in a study of OX40 agonist ivuxolimab in advanced cancers. The CDR3 covers 18 residues. Germline CDR1 MNHEY, CDR2 SMNVEV (reference sequence). V was pared by 5 bases and J by 1 base, with 20 bases between. The assay was immunoSEQ multiplex PCR, and TCRdb's table has in-frame clones only and misses some. Among around 43,000 clones listed, 75% to 90% were seen once. Patients were excluded for autoimmune disease history or systemic immunosuppression. This clonotype was sampled from an adult with an advanced solid tumor such as melanoma, head and neck, liver or kidney cancer. V usage is TRBV27 and J usage is TRBJ2-2, with D tentatively TRBD1 or TRBD2 (6 bases each). This sample comprised CD4+ or CD8+ T cells sorted from blood, obtained in a trial of the OX40 agonist ivuxolimab. The CDR3 DNA sequence: TGTGCCAGCAGTCTATGGGGGGCCGGGACAAAGAACACCGGGGAGCTGTTTTTT. Its translation is CASSLWGAGTKNTGELFF.